The source of this T cell receptor (beta chain) is a study of technical replicates of blood from a handful of donors. V gave up 2 bases and J gave up 0 bases, with 11 bases separating them. The CDR3 has 15 amino acids. CDR1 SGHNT and CDR2 YYREEE come from the germline V gene (reference sequence). Produced via immunoSEQ multiplex PCR; TCRdb's table is partial and in-frame only. The table records about 84,000 clones, 85% to 95% of them present only once. The sequenced sample was T cells isolated from PBMCs. The TCR originated in a human donor in good health. The chain joins TRBV5-4 to TRBJ1-2, with D perhaps matching TRBD1 (5 bases). CDR3 in amino acids: CASSLAGQTNYGYTF. The DNA for the CDR3 is TGTGCCAGCAGCTTAGCAGGACAAACTAACTATGGCTACACCTTC.